This T cell receptor beta chain was found in a study of CD8+CD57+ T cells in acquired aplastic anemia. General study findings and limits: Patients and controls were not found to differ significantly in CD8+ Simpson's diversity.

From germline, CDR1 is SQVTM and CDR2 ANQGSEA. The CDR3 sequence is 13 residues long. V was clipped by 3 bases and J by 5 bases; unmatched bases: 6. Investigators profiled TCR beta VDJ and CDR3 from genomic DNA template. TCRdb ran MiXCR on the reads and lists one entry per CDR3 protein. The sample lists 150,000 or so distinct CDR3 sequences, more than 45% occurring once. Comment on this clonotype: Its antigen remains unknown.

Previously, flow cytometry had revealed CD8+CD57+ cell expansion in the patients chosen for sequencing. Source material: sorted CD4+, CD8+, or CD8+CD57+ T cells (not recorded which) from PBMCs. The chain employs TRBV29-1 and TRBJ1-1, with 7 bases matching TRBD1. The receptor was isolated from a human donor with aplastic anemia. In DNA form, the CDR3 reads TGCAGCGTTGAGACAGGGAGGAATACTGAAGCTTTCTTT. Residues: CSVETGRNTEAFF.